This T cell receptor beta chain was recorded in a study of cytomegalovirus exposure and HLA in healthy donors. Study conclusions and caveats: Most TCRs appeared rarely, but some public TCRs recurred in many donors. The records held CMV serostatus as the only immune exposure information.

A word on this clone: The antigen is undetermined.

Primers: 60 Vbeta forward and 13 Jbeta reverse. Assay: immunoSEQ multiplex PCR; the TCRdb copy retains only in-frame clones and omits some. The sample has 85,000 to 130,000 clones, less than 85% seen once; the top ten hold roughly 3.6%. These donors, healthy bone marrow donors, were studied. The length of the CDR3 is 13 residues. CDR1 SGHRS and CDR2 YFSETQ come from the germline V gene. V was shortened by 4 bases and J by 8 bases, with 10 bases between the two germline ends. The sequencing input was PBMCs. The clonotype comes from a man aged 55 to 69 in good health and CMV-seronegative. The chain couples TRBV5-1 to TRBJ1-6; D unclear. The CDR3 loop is CASSRRQDSPLHF. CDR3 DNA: TGCGCCAGCAGCCGAAGGCAGGATTCACCCCTCCACTTT. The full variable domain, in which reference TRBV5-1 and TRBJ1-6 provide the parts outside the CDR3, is KAGVTQTPRYLIKTRGQQVTLSCSPISGHRSVSWYQQTPGQGLQFLFEYFSETQRNKGNFPGRFSGRQFSNSRSEMNVSTLELGDSALYLCASSRRQDSPLHFGNGTRLTVT.